The 4 T cell receptor beta chains presented below share a single source sample, sequenced in a study of shared clonotypes between healthy human individuals. Profiled with immunoSEQ multiplex PCR; TCRdb holds only in-frame clones, not every one. This table has approximately 740,000 clones, 80% to 95% appearing once. The naive CD8 subset, CD45RO-negative cells positively selected for CCR7, excluded terminally differentiated effector memory CD45RA+ cells. The sample comprised naive CD8+ T cells sorted from blood. The receptors here all came from a man aged 30 to 45 in good health.

In DNA form, the CDR3 reads TGTGCCAGCAGCGTAGAGGGAACGGGCAATCAGCCCCAGCATTTT. Its protein product is CASSVEGTGNQPQHF. J is TRBJ1-5 and V is TRBV9; no clear D. CDR1 and CDR2 from the germline V gene are SGDLS and YYNGEE. Trimming took off 0 bases at V and 2 bases at J, with 9 bases between the two ends. The CDR3 covers 15 residues. The full variable domain, completed using reference TRBV9 and TRBJ1-5, is DSGVTQTPKHLITATGQRVTLRCSPRSGDLSVYWYQQSLDQGLQFLIQYYNGEERAKGNILERFSAQQFPDLHSELNLSSLELGDSALYFCASSVEGTGNQPQHFGDGTRLSIL.

J is TRBJ2-5 and V is TRBV27; D is uncertain. The germline V gene encodes CDR1 MNHEY and CDR2 SMNVEV (reference sequence). Trimming took 2 bases from V and 2 from J, leaving 6 bases between them. This CDR3 spans 13 amino acids. CDR3 protein: CASSLTQQETQYF. In DNA form, the CDR3 reads TGTGCCAGCAGTTTAACCCAACAAGAGACCCAGTACTTC.

The sample holds one count of this clone. The chain recombines TRBV2 with TRBJ2-7, with 8 bases aligning to TRBD1. In germline, CDR1 is SNHLY, CDR2 FYNNEI. V lost 4 bases, J lost 5 bases, and 7 bases stayed unmatched. This CDR3 is built from 14 residues. CDR3 region: CASSAPGQVDEQYF. The DNA for the CDR3 is TGTGCCAGCAGTGCCCCGGGACAGGTTGACGAGCAGTACTTC. Full variable domain (outside the CDR3, taken from reference TRBV2 and TRBJ2-7): EPEVTQTPSHQVTQMGQEVILRCVPISNHLYFYWYRQILGQKVEFLVSFYNNEISEKSEIFDDQFSVERPDGSNFTLKIRSTKLEDSAMYFCASSAPGQVDEQYFGPGTRLTVT.

This chain uses TRBV2 with TRBJ2-2; no firm D call. V lost 3 bases and J lost 6, with 5 bases in between. From germline, CDR1 is SNHLY and CDR2 FYNNEI. The CDR3 is 12 residues long. The CDR3 DNA is TGTGCCAGCAGTGACTGGGCCGGGGAGCTGTTTTTT. Translated: CASSDWAGELFF.